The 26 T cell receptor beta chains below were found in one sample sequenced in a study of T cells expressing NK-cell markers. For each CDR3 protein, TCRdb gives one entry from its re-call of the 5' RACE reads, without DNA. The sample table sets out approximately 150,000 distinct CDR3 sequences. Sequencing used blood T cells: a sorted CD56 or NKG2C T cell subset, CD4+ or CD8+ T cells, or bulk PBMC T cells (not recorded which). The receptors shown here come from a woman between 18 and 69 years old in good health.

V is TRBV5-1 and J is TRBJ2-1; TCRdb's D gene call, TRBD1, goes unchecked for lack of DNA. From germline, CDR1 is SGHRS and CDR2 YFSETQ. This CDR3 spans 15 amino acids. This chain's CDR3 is CASSLGHSGGNEQFF.

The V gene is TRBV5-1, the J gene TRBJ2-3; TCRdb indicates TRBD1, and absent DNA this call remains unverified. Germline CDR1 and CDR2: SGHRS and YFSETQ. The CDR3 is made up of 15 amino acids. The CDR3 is CASSIRGDRTDTQYF.

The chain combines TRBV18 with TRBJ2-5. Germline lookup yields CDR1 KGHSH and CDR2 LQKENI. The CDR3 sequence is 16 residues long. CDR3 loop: CASSHRGAGYQETQYF.

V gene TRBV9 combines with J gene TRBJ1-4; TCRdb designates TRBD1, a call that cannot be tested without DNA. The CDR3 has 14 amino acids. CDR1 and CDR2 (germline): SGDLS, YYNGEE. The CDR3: CASSVQGANEKLFF.

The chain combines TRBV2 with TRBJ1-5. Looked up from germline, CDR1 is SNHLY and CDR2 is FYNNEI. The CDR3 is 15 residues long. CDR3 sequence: CASSAEHGLDQPQHF. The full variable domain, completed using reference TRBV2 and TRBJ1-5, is EPEVTQTPSHQVTQMGQEVILRCVPISNHLYFYWYRQILGQKVEFLVSFYNNEISEKSEIFDDQFSVERPDGSNFTLKIRSTKLEDSAMYFCASSAEHGLDQPQHFGDGTRLSIL.

This CDR3 is CASSQARGTEAFF. This chain uses TRBV3-1 with TRBJ1-1. The CDR3 loop spans 13 amino acids. From germline, CDR1 is LGHDT and CDR2 YNNKEL (reference sequence).

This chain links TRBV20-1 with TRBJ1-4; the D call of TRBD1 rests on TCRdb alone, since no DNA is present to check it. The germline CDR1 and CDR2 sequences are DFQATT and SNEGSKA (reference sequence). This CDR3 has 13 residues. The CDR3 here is CSALDRVGEKLFF.

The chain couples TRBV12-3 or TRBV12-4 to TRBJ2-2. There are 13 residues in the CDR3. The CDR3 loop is CASRLLYTGELFF.

Here the CDR3 reads CASSRTENSPLHF. The chain joins TRBV6-1 to TRBJ1-6; TCRdb picks TRBD1, but there is no DNA to check that call. The CDR3 runs to 13 residues. Germline V gene sequence: CDR1 MNHNS, CDR2 SASEGT.

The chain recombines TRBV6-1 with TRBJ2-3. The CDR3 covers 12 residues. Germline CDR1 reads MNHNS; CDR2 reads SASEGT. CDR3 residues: CASTDRTDTQYF.

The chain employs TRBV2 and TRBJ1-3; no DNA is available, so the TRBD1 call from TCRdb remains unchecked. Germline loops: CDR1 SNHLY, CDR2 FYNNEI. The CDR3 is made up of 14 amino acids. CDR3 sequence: CASIIDRGGNTIYF.

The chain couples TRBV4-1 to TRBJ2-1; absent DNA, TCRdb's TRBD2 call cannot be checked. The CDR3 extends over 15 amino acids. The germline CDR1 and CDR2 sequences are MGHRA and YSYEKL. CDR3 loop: CASSPRLGTYNEQFF.

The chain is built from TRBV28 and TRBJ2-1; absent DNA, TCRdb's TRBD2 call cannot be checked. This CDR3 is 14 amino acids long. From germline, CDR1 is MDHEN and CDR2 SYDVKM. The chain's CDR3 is CASSLPAGYNEQFF.

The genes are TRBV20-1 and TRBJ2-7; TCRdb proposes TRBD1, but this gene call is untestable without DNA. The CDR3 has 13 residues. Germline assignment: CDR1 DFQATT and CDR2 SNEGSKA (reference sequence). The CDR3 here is CSARAAAGDEQYF.

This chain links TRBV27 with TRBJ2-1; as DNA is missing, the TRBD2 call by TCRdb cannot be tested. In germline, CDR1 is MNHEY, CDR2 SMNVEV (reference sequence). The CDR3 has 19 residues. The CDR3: CASRSFRTSGTWVYNEQFF.

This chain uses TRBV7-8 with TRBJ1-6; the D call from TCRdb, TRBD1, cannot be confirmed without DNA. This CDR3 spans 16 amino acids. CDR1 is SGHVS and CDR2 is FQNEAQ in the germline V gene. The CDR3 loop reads CASSLGARDTPNTLHF.

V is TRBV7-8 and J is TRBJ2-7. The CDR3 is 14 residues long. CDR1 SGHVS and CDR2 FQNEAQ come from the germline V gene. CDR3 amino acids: CASSLLGGSYEQYF.

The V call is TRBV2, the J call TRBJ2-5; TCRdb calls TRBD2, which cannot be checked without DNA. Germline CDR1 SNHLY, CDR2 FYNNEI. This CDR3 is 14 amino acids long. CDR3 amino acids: CASNAGVKGETQYF.

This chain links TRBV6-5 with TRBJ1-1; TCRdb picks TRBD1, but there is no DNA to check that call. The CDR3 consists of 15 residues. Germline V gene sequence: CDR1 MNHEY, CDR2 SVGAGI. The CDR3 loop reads CASSSGQAANTEAFF.

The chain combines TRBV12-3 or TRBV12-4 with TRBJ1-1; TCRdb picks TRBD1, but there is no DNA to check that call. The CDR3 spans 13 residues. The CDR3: CASIPGGDTEAFF.

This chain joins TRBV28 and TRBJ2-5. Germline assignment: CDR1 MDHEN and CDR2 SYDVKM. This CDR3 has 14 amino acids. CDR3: CASSLGLQVKTQYF.

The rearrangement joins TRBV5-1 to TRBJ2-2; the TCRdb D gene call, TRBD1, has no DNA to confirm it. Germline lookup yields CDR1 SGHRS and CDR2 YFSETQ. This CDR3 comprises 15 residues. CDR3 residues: CASSGQGPNTGELFF.

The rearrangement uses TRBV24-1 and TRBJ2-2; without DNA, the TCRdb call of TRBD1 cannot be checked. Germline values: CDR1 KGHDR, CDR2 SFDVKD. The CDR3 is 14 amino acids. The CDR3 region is CATSDWTPTGELFF.

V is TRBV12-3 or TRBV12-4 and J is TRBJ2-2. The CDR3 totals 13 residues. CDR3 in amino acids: CASSYSSPGELFF.

The CDR3 loop reads CASSLLGQRNYGYTF. The chain joins TRBV27 to TRBJ1-2; TCRdb gives TRBD1 as the D gene, but with no DNA this cannot be confirmed. Germline CDR1 is MNHEY and CDR2 is SMNVEV (reference sequence). The CDR3 has 15 amino acids.

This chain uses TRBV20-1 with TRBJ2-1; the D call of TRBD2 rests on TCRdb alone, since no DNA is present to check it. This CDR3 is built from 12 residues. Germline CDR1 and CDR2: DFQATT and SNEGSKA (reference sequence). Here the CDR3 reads CSLYRSEAEQFF.